The TCR beta chain under discussion was sequenced for a study of blood T cell repertoires in COVID-19. Background on the study: Samples taken during acute and convalescent COVID-19 were collected in the United States, Italy and Spain.

In the authors' workflow: Nucleated cell number was recorded as an estimate derived from reference gene primer amplification. Using immunoSEQ multiplex PCR, the repertoire was profiled, and TCRdb retains in-frame clones only, with some absent. V, J and clone size were drawn from that table, and D and trimming were deduced from the DNA. The sample includes roughly 190,000 clones, approximately 79% of them seen just once. In terms of age and location, participants ranged from roughly 18 to 89 years and lived in approximately 24 US areas. This clone was picked up one time. V was clipped by 1 base and J by 7 bases; unmatched bases: 2. CDR1 is SEHNR and CDR2 is FQNEAQ in the germline V gene (reference sequence). This CDR3 comprises 13 residues.

The clonotype was recovered from a woman aged 55-70 years with acute COVID-19. The rearrangement joins TRBV7-9 to TRBJ2-7, with 9 bases aligning to TRBD1. The sample taken for sequencing was PBMCs or T cells enriched from blood (not recorded which). The CDR3 DNA reads as TGTGCCAGCAGCTTAGTAGGACAGGGGGAGCAGTACGTC. Translating gives CASSLVGQGEQYV.